This is a list of T cell receptor beta chains from one sample in a study of B cell selection in AIRE deficiency. TCRdb's copy holds only in-frame clones and misses some; the assay was immunoSEQ multiplex PCR. The data hold 20,000 to 30,000 clones, with roughly 97% observed a single time. The material sequenced was CD4+CD127+ conventional T cells sorted from PBMCs. The receptors stem from a human donor in good health. CDR3s include the opening cysteine and the closing phenylalanine or tryptophan. Each record gives: D gene, J gene, V gene, clone size, CDR3 protein, CDR3 DNA. D genes are given only for firm matches. Some rows mark clone size as missing; the rest say once, few, many or name a class of expanded clone.

>TRBD1|TRBJ2-7|TRBV7-9|NA
CASSFRGYEQYF
TGTGCCAGCAGCTTCAGGGGGTACGAGCAGTACTTC
>TRBD2|TRBJ2-1|TRBV5-4|once
CASSSGLAGGGERVEQFF
TGTGCCAGCAGCTCCGGACTAGCGGGAGGGGGGGAACGGGTTGAGCAGTTCTTC
>NA|TRBJ2-7|TRBV19|NA
CASSTISGQRNEQYF
TGTGCCAGTAGTACCATATCGGGGCAGAGGAACGAGCAGTACTTC
>NA|TRBJ2-5|TRBV30|NA
CAWSSDSWYQETQYF
TGTGCCTGGAGTTCTGACAGCTGGTACCAAGAGACCCAGTACTTC
>NA|TRBJ2-7|TRBV6-6|once
CASKTGSSYEQYF
TGTGCCAGCAAGACAGGAAGCTCCTACGAGCAGTACTTC
>NA|TRBJ2-7|TRBV28|few
CASRSPDRATYEQYF
TGTGCCAGCAGATCCCCAGACAGAGCTACCTACGAGCAGTACTTC
>TRBD1|TRBJ1-5|TRBV19|NA
CAGSPGTGIRNQPQHF
TGTGCCGGATCCCCCGGGACAGGTATTAGGAATCAGCCCCAGCATTTT
>TRBD1|TRBJ2-7|TRBV6-1|NA
CASKSTWTGQYF
TGTGCCAGCAAGTCTACCTGGACAGGCCAGTACTTC
>TRBD2|TRBJ2-7|TRBV11-2|NA
CASSGGTSGRLIYEQYF
TGTGCCAGCAGCGGCGGAACTAGCGGGAGGCTGATCTACGAGCAGTACTTC
>NA|TRBJ1-1|TRBV19|NA
CASRPTGSPEAFF
TGTGCCAGTAGACCCACGGGGTCTCCTGAAGCTTTCTTT
>TRBD1|TRBJ2-1|TRBV5-1|NA
CASSARQGPEQFF
TGCGCCAGCAGCGCCCGACAGGGGCCTGAGCAGTTCTTC
>NA|TRBJ1-2|TRBV7-9|NA
CASSLLTTAYGYTF
TGTGCCAGCAGCCTCTTAACTACAGCGTATGGCTACACCTTC
>NA|TRBJ2-2|TRBV28|NA
CASSPPTGGTGELFF
TGTGCCAGCAGTCCACCGACAGGAGGTACCGGGGAGCTGTTTTTT
>NA|TRBJ1-5|TRBV5-4|NA
CASSPRTSAANQPQHF
TGTGCCAGCAGCCCCCGGACTTCCGCCGCCAATCAGCCCCAGCATTTT
>TRBD1|TRBJ2-4|TRBV5-8|NA
CASSWDRGHIQYF
TGTGCCAGCAGCTGGGACAGGGGGCACATTCAGTACTTC
>TRBD1|TRBJ1-2|TRBV30|NA
CAATGGDGYTF
TGTGCGGCGACAGGGGGCGATGGCTACACCTTC
>TRBD1|TRBJ1-2|TRBV6-5|once
CASRLGQGIYGYTF
TGTGCCAGCAGGTTGGGACAGGGGATCTATGGCTACACCTTC
>TRBD2|TRBJ2-1|TRBV11-2|NA
CASSRGLAGYNEQFF
TGTGCCAGCAGCCGAGGACTAGCGGGTTACAATGAGCAGTTCTTC
>NA|TRBJ1-1|TRBV18|NA
CTSSPDINTEAFF
TGTACCAGCTCACCCGACATTAACACTGAAGCTTTCTTT
>NA|TRBJ1-1|TRBV28|NA
CASRSQGGAEAFF
TGTGCCAGCAGGTCACAGGGTGGCGCTGAAGCTTTCTTT
>NA|TRBJ1-2|TRBV28|NA
CAGTSAPSFGYTF
TGTGCCGGCACCTCAGCCCCGTCCTTTGGCTACACCTTC
>NA|TRBJ1-2|TRBV28|NA
CASRDQGQANYGYTF
TGTGCCAGCAGGGACCAGGGGCAAGCTAACTATGGCTACACCTTC
>NA|TRBJ2-7|TRBV11-2|once
CASSRGEARDEQYF
TGTGCCAGCAGCAGGGGGGAGGCGCGGGACGAGCAGTACTTC
>NA|TRBJ2-7|TRBV29-1|NA
CSVGFGMTKGQYF
TGCAGCGTTGGCTTCGGGATGACAAAGGGGCAGTACTTC
>NA|TRBJ2-1|TRBV19|once
CASSIEVRRSYNEQFF
TGTGCCAGTAGTATAGAGGTCCGTCGCTCCTACAATGAGCAGTTCTTC
>NA|TRBJ2-7|TRBV9|NA
CASSVGERLAYEQYF
TGTGCCAGCAGCGTAGGGGAGCGCCTAGCCTACGAGCAGTACTTC
>NA|TRBJ2-3|TRBV29-1|NA
CSVSRDSTDTQYF
TGCAGCGTTAGTAGGGACTCCACAGATACGCAGTATTTT
>TRBD2|TRBJ2-1|TRBV29-1|NA
CSVKGLAGAEQFF
TGCAGCGTTAAAGGGCTAGCGGGAGCTGAGCAGTTCTTC
>NA|TRBJ1-3|TRBV29-1|NA
CSVDQGNGGNTIYF
TGCAGCGTCGATCAGGGGAACGGCGGAAACACCATATATTTT